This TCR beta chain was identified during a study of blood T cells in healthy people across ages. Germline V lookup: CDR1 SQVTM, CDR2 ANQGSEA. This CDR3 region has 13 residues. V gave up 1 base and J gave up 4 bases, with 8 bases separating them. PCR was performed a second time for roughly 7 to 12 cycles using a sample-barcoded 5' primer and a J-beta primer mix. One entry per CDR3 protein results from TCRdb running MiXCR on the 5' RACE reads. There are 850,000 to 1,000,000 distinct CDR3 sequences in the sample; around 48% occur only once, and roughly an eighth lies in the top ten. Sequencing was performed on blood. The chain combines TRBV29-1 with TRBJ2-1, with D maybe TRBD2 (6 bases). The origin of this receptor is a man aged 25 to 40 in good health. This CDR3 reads CSVEGGVYNEQFF. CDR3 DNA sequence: TGCAGCGTTGAAGGCGGGGTTTACAATGAGCAGTTCTTC.